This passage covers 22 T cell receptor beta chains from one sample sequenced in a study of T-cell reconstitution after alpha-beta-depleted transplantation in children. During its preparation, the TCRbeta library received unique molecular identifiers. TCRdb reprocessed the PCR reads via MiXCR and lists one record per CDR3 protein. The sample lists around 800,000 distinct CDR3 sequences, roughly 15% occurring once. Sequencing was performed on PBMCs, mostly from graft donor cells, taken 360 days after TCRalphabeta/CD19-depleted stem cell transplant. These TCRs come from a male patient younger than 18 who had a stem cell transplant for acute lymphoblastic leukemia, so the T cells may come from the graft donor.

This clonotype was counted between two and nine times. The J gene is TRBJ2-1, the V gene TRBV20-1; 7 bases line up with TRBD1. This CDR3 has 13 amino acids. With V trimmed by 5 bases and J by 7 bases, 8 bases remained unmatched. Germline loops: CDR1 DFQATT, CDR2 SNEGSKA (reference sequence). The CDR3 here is CSAPWTGTNEQFF. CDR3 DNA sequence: TGCAGTGCTCCTTGGACAGGTACGAATGAGCAGTTCTTC.

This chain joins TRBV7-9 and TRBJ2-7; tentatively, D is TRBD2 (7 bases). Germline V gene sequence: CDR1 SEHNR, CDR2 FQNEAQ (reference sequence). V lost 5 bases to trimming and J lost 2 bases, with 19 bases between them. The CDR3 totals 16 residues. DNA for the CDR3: TGTGCCAGCAGCCCGAGGGGGGGACGGGGGCCCTACGAGCAGTACTTC. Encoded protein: CASSPRGGRGPYEQYF.

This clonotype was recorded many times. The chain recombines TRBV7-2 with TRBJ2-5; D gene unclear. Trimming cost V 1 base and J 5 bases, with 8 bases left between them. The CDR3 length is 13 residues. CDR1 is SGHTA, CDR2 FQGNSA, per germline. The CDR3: CASSLGWRETQYF. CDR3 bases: TGTGCCAGCAGCTTAGGGTGGCGGGAGACCCAGTACTTC.

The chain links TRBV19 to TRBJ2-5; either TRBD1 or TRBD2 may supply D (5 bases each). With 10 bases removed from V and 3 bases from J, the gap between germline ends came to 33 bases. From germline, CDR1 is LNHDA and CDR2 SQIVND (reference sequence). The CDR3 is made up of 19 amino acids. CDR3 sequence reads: CAIDRSRQRVLLGKETQYF. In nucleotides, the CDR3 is TGTGCCATCGACCGAAGCCGACAGAGGGTCCTGCTGGGGAAAGAGACCCAGTACTTC.

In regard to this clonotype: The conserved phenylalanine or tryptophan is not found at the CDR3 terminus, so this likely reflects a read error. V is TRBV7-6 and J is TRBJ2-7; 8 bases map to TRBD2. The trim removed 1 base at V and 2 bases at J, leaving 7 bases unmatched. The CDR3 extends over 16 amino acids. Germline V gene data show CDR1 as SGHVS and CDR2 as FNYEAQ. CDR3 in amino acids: CASSLGTAGDPYEQYL. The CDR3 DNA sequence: TGTGCCAGCAGCTTAGGGACAGCGGGAGATCCCTACGAGCAGTACCTC.

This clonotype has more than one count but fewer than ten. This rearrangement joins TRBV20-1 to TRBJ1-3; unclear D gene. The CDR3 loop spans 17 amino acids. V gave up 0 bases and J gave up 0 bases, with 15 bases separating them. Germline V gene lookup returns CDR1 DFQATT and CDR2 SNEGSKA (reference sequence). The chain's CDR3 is CSARDYKGKGSGNTIYF. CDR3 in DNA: TGCAGTGCTAGAGATTATAAGGGCAAGGGCTCTGGAAACACCATATATTTT.

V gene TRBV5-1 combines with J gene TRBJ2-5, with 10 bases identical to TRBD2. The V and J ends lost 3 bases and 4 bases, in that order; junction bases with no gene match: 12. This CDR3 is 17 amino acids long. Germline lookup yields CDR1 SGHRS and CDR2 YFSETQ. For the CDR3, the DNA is TGCGCCAGCAGCTCCCTAGTCAGCGGGAGGGCCGGAGAGACCCAGTACTTC. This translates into CASSSLVSGRAGETQYF.

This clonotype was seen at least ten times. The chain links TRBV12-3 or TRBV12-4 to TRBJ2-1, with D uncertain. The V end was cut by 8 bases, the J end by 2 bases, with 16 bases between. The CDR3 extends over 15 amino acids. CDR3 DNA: TGTGCCAGCTGCATAGGCCGTGTGCCCTACAATGAGCAGTTCTTC. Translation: CASCIGRVPYNEQFF.

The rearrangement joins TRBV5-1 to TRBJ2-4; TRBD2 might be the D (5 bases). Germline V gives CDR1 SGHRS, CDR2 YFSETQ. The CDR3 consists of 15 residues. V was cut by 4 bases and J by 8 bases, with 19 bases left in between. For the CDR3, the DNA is TGCGCCAGCAGCGCTGCCCCACTAGGGCCAGACATTCAGTACTTC. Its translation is CASSAAPLGPDIQYF.

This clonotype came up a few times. The CDR3 protein is CASSLFRVMNTEAFF. CDR3 in DNA: TGCGCCAGCAGCTTATTTAGGGTGATGAACACTGAAGCTTTCTTT. This rearrangement joins TRBV5-1 to TRBJ1-1; D remains unclear. V was pared by 2 bases and J by 0 bases, with 11 bases between. From germline, CDR1 is SGHRS and CDR2 YFSETQ. This CDR3 is built from 15 residues.

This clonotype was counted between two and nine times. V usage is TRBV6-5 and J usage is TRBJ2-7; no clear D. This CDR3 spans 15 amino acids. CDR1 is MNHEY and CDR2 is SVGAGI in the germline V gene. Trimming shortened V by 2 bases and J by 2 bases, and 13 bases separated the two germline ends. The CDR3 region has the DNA TGTGCCAGCAGTTACGTCGCGGAAAGCGCCTACGAGCAGTACTTC. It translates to CASSYVAESAYEQYF.

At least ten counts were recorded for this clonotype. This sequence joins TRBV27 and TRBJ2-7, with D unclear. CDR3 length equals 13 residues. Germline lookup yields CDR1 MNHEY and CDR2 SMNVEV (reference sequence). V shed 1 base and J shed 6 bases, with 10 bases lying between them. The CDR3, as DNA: TGTGCCAGCAGTTTATGGTTACATGGCGAGCAGTACTTC. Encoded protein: CASSLWLHGEQYF.

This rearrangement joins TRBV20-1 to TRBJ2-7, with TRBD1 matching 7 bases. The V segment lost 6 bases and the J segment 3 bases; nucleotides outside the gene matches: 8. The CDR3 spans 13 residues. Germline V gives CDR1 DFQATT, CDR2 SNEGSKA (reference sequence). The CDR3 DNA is TGCAGTGCCCCGGCCGGGACAGACTACGAGCAGTACTTC. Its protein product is CSAPAGTDYEQYF.

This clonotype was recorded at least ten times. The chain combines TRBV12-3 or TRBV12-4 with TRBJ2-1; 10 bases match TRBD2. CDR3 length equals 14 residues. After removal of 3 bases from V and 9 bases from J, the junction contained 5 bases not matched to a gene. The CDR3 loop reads CASSLGLAGVEQFF. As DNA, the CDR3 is TGTGCCAGCAGTTTGGGGCTAGCGGGAGTTGAGCAGTTCTTC.

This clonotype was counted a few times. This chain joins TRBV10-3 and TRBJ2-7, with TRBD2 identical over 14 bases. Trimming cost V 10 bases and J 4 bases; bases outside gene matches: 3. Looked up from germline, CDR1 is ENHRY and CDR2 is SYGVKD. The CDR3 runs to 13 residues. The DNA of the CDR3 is TGTGCCACGGGACTAGCGGGAGAATACGAGCAGTACTTC. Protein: CATGLAGEYEQYF.

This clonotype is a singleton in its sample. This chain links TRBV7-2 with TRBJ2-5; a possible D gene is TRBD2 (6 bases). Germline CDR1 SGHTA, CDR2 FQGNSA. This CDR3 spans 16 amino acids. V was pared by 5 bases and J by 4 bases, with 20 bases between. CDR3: CASSNAALANLETQYF. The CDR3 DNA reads TGTGCCAGCAGCAACGCAGCTCTAGCGAACCTAGAGACCCAGTACTTC.

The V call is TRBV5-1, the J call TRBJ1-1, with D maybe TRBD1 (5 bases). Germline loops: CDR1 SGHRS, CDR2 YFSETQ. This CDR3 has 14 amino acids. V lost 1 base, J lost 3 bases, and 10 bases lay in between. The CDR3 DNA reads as TGCGCCAGCAGCTTGTTTGGAGGGGACACTGAAGCTTTCTTT. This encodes CASSLFGGDTEAFF.

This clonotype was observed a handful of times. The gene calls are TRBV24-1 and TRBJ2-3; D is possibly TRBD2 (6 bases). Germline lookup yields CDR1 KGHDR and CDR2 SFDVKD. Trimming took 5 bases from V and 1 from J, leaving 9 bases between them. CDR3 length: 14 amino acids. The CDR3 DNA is TGTGCCACCAGTGGCGGGGACGGCACAGATACGCAGTATTTT. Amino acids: CATSGGDGTDTQYF.

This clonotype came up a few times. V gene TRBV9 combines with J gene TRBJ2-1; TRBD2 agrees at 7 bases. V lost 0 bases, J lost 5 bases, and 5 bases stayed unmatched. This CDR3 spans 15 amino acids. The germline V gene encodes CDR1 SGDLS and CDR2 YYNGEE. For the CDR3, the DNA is TGTGCCAGCAGCGTAGTTCCAGCGGGGCACAATGAGCAGTTCTTC. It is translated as CASSVVPAGHNEQFF.

Written as DNA, the CDR3 is TGTGCCAGTAGTATCGGAACAAGGATTATAAGCGAGCAGTACTTC. Translating it yields CASSIGTRIISEQYF. The rearrangement joins TRBV19 to TRBJ2-7; D gene uncertain. CDR1 and CDR2 from the germline V gene are LNHDA and SQIVND (reference sequence). The V gene lost 3 bases and the J gene lost 6 bases, with 18 bases spanning the gap. The CDR3 runs 15 residues.

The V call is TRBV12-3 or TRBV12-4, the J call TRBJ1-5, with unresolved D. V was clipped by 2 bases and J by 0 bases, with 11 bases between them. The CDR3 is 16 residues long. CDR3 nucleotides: TGTGCCAGCAGTTTAAGGCAGAAGATTAGCAATCAGCCCCAGCATTTT. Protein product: CASSLRQKISNQPQHF.

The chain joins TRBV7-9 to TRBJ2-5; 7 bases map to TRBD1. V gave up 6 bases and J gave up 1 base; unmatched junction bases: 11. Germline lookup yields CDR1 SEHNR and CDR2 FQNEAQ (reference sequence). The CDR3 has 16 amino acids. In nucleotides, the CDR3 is TGTGCCAGCAGACTGAGTTACAGGGGCCCCCAAGAGACCCAGTACTTC. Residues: CASRLSYRGPQETQYF.